This paragraph reports one T cell receptor (beta chain). The data stem from a study of blood T cell repertoires in COVID-19. Here immunoSEQ multiplex PCR was the method, and the copy in TCRdb shows in-frame clones only, minus some. The sample records 350,000 to 450,000 clones, roughly 90% being singletons. The ends were cut back, 7 bases at V and 4 bases at J, with 20 bases in the middle. The CDR3 covers 16 residues. Germline V lookup: CDR1 LNHDA, CDR2 SQIVND (reference sequence). This receptor was taken from a woman in her 40s who had been exposed to COVID-19. The material sequenced was PBMCs or T cells enriched from blood (not recorded which). The rearrangement joins TRBV19 to TRBJ1-5; D might be TRBD1 (5 bases). CDR3 loop: CASKPAGTGDNQPQHF. CDR3 sequence (DNA): TGTGCCAGTAAGCCCGCCGGGACGGGGGATAATCAGCCCCAGCATTTT.